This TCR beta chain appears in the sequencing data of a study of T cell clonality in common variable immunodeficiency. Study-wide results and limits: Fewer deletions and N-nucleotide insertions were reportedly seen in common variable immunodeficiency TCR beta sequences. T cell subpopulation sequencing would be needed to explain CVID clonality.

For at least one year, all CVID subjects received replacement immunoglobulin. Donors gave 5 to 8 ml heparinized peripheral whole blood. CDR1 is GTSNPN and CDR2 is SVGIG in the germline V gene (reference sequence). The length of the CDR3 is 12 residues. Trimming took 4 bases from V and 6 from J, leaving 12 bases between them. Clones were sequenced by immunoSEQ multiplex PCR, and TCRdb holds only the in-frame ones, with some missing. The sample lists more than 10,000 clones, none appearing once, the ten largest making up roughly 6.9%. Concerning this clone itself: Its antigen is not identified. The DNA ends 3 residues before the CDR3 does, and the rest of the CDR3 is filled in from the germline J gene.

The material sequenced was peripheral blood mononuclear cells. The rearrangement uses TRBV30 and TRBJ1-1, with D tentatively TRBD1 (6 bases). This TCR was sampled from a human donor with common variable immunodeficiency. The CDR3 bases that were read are TGTGCCTGGAAAGAACAGGGAGCTGAA. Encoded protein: CAWKEQGAE. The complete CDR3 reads CAWKEQGAEAFF.